The 9 T cell receptor beta chains given below trace back to one sample, sequenced in a study of pediatric ulcerative colitis. Rectal tissue came from one to two pinch biopsies taken at colonoscopy. The assay was immunoSEQ multiplex PCR, and TCRdb's table has in-frame clones only and misses some. The data contain around 37,000 clones, roughly 82% of them seen just once; the ten biggest clones take up approximately 9%. Source material: gut tissue. The receptors here all came from a boy aged 5-17 years with severe ulcerative colitis.

This clone was seen only once. This chain connects TRBV18 to TRBJ2-3; D possibly corresponds to TRBD2 (6 bases). Germline V gene sequence: CDR1 KGHSH, CDR2 LQKENI. V gave up 5 bases and J gave up 3 bases, with 15 bases separating them. The CDR3 contains 15 residues. The CDR3 bases are TGTGCCAGCTCAAAAAGCGGGTACGGTACAGATACGCAGTATTTT. Its protein product is CASSKSGYGTDTQYF. The full variable domain, with the rest looked up from reference TRBV18 and TRBJ2-3, is NAGVMQNPRHLVRRRGQEARLRCSPMKGHSHVYWYRQLPEEGLKFMVYLQKENIIDESGMPKERFSAEFPKEGPSILRIQQVVRGDSAAYFCASSKSGYGTDTQYFGPGTRLTVL.

The V call is TRBV28, the J call TRBJ1-2; the D is unclear. Deletions cut 10 bases from V and 5 bases from J, with 14 bases between. The germline V gene encodes CDR1 MDHEN and CDR2 SYDVKM. The CDR3 is made up of 12 amino acids. The CDR3 bases are TGTGCCACACAAGATACAGATTATGGCTACACCTTC. This codes for CATQDTDYGYTF.

V usage is TRBV19 and J usage is TRBJ2-4; 12 bases match TRBD2. Germline CDR1 and CDR2: LNHDA and SQIVND (reference sequence). V trimming: 3 bases; J trimming: 0 bases; junction bases outside the gene matches: 6. This CDR3 has 18 residues. CDR3: CASSIPSGGASAKNIQYF. DNA of the CDR3: TGTGCCAGTAGTATTCCTAGCGGGGGGGCTTCAGCCAAAAACATTCAGTACTTC.

The chain carries TRBV5-6 and TRBJ1-5; 9 bases match TRBD1. The CDR3 contains 16 residues. Germline lookup yields CDR1 SGHDT and CDR2 YYEEEE. V trimming: 6 bases; J trimming: 0 bases; junction bases outside the gene matches: 7. Here the CDR3 DNA reads TGTGCCAGCAAAAAACAGGGGGCTGCTAGCAATCAGCCCCAGCATTTT. This gives the protein CASKKQGAASNQPQHF. The full variable domain, completed using reference TRBV5-6 and TRBJ1-5, is DAGVTQSPTHLIKTRGQQVTLRCSPKSGHDTVSWYQQALGQGPQFIFQYYEEEERQRGNFPDRFSGHQFPNYSSELNVNALLLGDSALYLCASKKQGAASNQPQHFGDGTRLSIL.

The gene calls are TRBV6-1 and TRBJ1-6, with D perhaps TRBD1 (5 bases). Per the germline V gene, CDR1 is MNHNS and CDR2 is SASEGT. This CDR3 comprises 13 residues. The V end lost 2 bases, the J end lost 17 bases, and 16 bases lay between the germline ends. The CDR3 here is CASSESGAWEIHF. In DNA, the CDR3 is TGTGCCAGCAGTGAAAGCGGGGCCTGGGAGATCCACTTT.

The V and J genes are TRBV7-6 and TRBJ2-2, with D unclear. The V gene's germline CDR1 is SGHVS and CDR2 FNYEAQ. This CDR3 region has 16 residues. With 3 bases removed from V and 6 bases from J, the gap between germline ends came to 17 bases. DNA of the CDR3: TGTGCCAGCAGCTTTTCGGCAGGCGGTTCTGCCGGGGAGCTGTTTTTT. Its translation: CASSFSAGGSAGELFF.

The V and J genes are TRBV10-1 and TRBJ2-7; TRBD1 matches at 10 bases. Germline V gene sequence: CDR1 WNHNN, CDR2 SYGVQD (reference sequence). V shed 4 bases, J shed 6 bases, and the junction held 3 bases outside the gene matches. CDR3 length: 13 amino acids. The CDR3, as DNA: TGCGCCAGCAGTGGGGACAGGGGAGGCGAGCAGTACTTC. Amino acid sequence: CASSGDRGGEQYF.

V is TRBV28 and J is TRBJ1-1; D is undetermined. From germline, CDR1 is MDHEN and CDR2 SYDVKM. The CDR3 consists of 13 residues. The ends were cut back, 6 bases at V and 0 bases at J, with 8 bases in the middle. As DNA, the CDR3 is TGTGCCAGCAGCGGACCGCTGAACACTGAAGCTTTCTTT. Its protein product is CASSGPLNTEAFF.

V is TRBV11-2 and J is TRBJ1-1, with D tentatively TRBD1 (5 bases). The length of the CDR3 is 15 residues. Per the germline V gene, CDR1 is SGHAT and CDR2 is FQNNGV. Trimming stripped 1 base from V and 0 bases from J, with 9 bases between. The CDR3 reads CASSLARGMNTEAFF. The CDR3 DNA reads TGTGCCAGCAGCTTAGCTCGGGGCATGAACACTGAAGCTTTCTTT. Complete variable domain (other parts from reference TRBV11-2 and TRBJ1-1): EAGVAQSPRYKIIEKRQSVAFWCNPISGHATLYWYQQILGQGPKLLIQFQNNGVVDDSQLPKDRFSAERLKGVDSTLKIQPAKLEDSAVYLCASSLARGMNTEAFFGQGTRLTVV.